The 28 T cell receptor beta chains below all came from one sample that was sequenced in a study of shared clonotypes between healthy human individuals. Profiled with immunoSEQ multiplex PCR; TCRdb holds only in-frame clones, not every one. The table records 550,000 to 800,000 clones, roughly 88% of them present only once. Sequenced sample: memory CD8+ T cells from PBMCs. The subset here: CD45RO+ cells pooled with CCR7-negative TemRA cells. The origin of the receptors is a man in his late teens or twenties in good health. Some clones in this sample may be carry-over from other donors' samples.

The V and J genes are TRBV6-1 and TRBJ1-2, with D perhaps matching TRBD1 (6 bases). V lost 1 base and J 6 bases, leaving 9 bases between the germline ends. Germline V lookup: CDR1 MNHNS, CDR2 SASEGT. The CDR3 is made up of 13 amino acids. The CDR3 loop reads CASSEGTGHGYTF. CDR3 DNA sequence: TGTGCCAGCAGTGAAGGAACAGGGCATGGCTACACCTTC.

The V gene is TRBV11-2, the J gene TRBJ1-4, with TRBD1 identical over 10 bases. The trim removed 5 bases at V and 4 bases at J, leaving 4 bases unmatched. The germline CDR1 and CDR2 sequences are SGHAT and FQNNGV. This CDR3 region has 15 residues. The CDR3 sequence: CASSRWDRGNEKLFF. In DNA form, the CDR3 reads TGTGCCAGCAGCCGCTGGGACAGGGGTAATGAAAAACTGTTTTTT.

The CDR3 sequence: CASRAQANHYGYTF. The CDR3 DNA reads as TGTGCCAGCAGGGCCCAGGCCAACCACTATGGCTACACCTTC. The chain employs TRBV6-5 and TRBJ1-2, with D hard to call. V lost 6 bases to trimming and J lost 3 bases, with 14 bases between them. This CDR3 spans 14 amino acids. CDR1 is MNHEY and CDR2 is SVGAGI in the germline V gene.

V is TRBV5-5 and J is TRBJ1-1; 12 bases fit TRBD1. In germline, CDR1 is SGHKS, CDR2 YYEKEE (reference sequence). V gave up 3 bases and J gave up 5 bases; unmatched junction bases: 5. CDR3 size: 15 residues. The CDR3 region has the DNA TGTGCCAGCAGCTGGGGACAGGGGGCGGGTACTGAAGCTTTCTTT. Translation: CASSWGQGAGTEAFF.

Concerning this clone: Other DNA sequences in this sample translate to the same CDR3. The chain employs TRBV27 and TRBJ2-1, with D tentatively TRBD1 or TRBD2 (6 bases each). The V end was cut by 5 bases, the J end by 10 bases, with 9 bases between. CDR1 is MNHEY and CDR2 is SMNVEV in the germline V gene (reference sequence). The CDR3 is 11 amino acids. The CDR3 bases are TGTGCCAGCAGTGTAGGGGGGGAGCAGTTCTTC. Residues: CASSVGGEQFF.

The rearrangement joins TRBV2 to TRBJ1-2; 9 positions agree with TRBD1. CDR1 and CDR2 from the germline V gene are SNHLY and FYNNEI. The CDR3 spans 18 residues. The V segment lost 6 bases and the J segment 5 bases; nucleotides outside the gene matches: 19. The CDR3 reads CASRDLRDRDTPGYGYTF. DNA of the CDR3: TGTGCCAGCAGGGACCTCCGGGACAGGGATACCCCAGGATATGGCTACACCTTC.

CDR3 coding DNA: TGTGCCAGCAGTTACTCTATCGGCGGACAAGAGACCCAGTACTTC. This gives the protein CASSYSIGGQETQYF. The chain carries TRBV6-5 and TRBJ2-5; no clear D gene. V dropped 0 bases and J dropped 2 bases, with 10 bases sitting between them. The CDR3 extends over 15 amino acids. The germline CDR1 and CDR2 sequences are MNHEY and SVGAGI.

This chain connects TRBV9 to TRBJ1-1; D possibly corresponds to TRBD1 (5 bases). V dropped 4 bases and J dropped 6 bases, with 19 bases sitting between them. There are 15 residues in the CDR3. Germline V gene lookup returns CDR1 SGDLS and CDR2 YYNGEE. The CDR3 DNA reads TGTGCCAGCAGCCCGTGGGGGGGGAAAGGCGCTGAAGCTTTCTTT. Its protein product is CASSPWGGKGAEAFF. Together with reference TRBV9 and TRBJ1-1, the CDR3 gives the full variable domain: DSGVTQTPKHLITATGQRVTLRCSPRSGDLSVYWYQQSLDQGLQFLIQYYNGEERAKGNILERFSAQQFPDLHSELNLSSLELGDSALYFCASSPWGGKGAEAFFGQGTRLTVV.

This clone was found a few times. The gene calls are TRBV7-9 and TRBJ1-5; a possible D gene is TRBD1 (6 bases). V was clipped by 5 bases and J by 7 bases, with 9 bases between them. Looked up from germline, CDR1 is SEHNR and CDR2 is FQNEAQ (reference sequence). The CDR3 spans 12 residues. The CDR3 nucleotides read TGTGCCAGCAGCATCGACAGGCAGCCCCAGCATTTT. Amino acids: CASSIDRQPQHF. The entire variable domain, with the rest obtained from reference TRBV7-9 and TRBJ1-5, is as follows: DTGVSQNPRHKITKRGQNVTFRCDPISEHNRLYWYRQTLGQGPEFLTYFQNEAQLEKSRLLSDRFSAERPKGSFSTLEIQRTEQGDSAMYLCASSIDRQPQHFGDGTRLSIL.

The CDR3, as DNA: TGTGCCAGCAGTGGACAGGGGGTCGGCTACACCTTC. Protein: CASSGQGVGYTF. This rearrangement joins TRBV2 to TRBJ1-2; TRBD1 matches at 9 bases. Germline CDR1 is SNHLY and CDR2 is FYNNEI. Trimming cost V 4 bases and J 8 bases; bases outside gene matches: 2. This CDR3 is built from 12 residues.

The CDR3 nucleotides are TGTGCCAGCAGCACCCAGGGTATCCCCAATACCGGGGAGCTGTTTTTT. It yields the protein CASSTQGIPNTGELFF. V gene TRBV7-8 combines with J gene TRBJ2-2; tentatively, D is TRBD1 (5 bases). Trimming pared 5 bases from V and 5 bases from J, leaving 18 bases between. This CDR3 contains 16 residues. Germline V gene data show CDR1 as SGHVS and CDR2 as FQNEAQ. The entire variable domain, with the rest obtained from reference TRBV7-8 and TRBJ2-2, is as follows: GAGVSQSPRYKVAKRGQDVALRCDPISGHVSLFWYQQALGQGPEFLTYFQNEAQLDKSGLPSDRFFAERPEGSVSTLKIQRTQQEDSAVYLCASSTQGIPNTGELFFGEGSRLTVL.

This chain's CDR3 is CASSPTGTSGSGELFF. The DNA for the CDR3 is TGCGCCAGCAGCCCGACCGGGACTAGCGGGAGTGGGGAGCTGTTTTTT. The chain carries TRBV5-1 and TRBJ2-2; 14 bases map to TRBD2. Looked up from germline, CDR1 is SGHRS and CDR2 is YFSETQ. The CDR3 length is 16 residues. The J segment lost 8 bases and the V segment lost 4 bases, leaving 7 bases of the junction unmatched. Combining the CDR3 with reference TRBV5-1 and TRBJ2-2 gives the whole variable domain KAGVTQTPRYLIKTRGQQVTLSCSPISGHRSVSWYQQTPGQGLQFLFEYFSETQRNKGNFPGRFSGRQFSNSRSEMNVSTLELGDSALYLCASSPTGTSGSGELFFGEGSRLTVL.

V is TRBV28 and J is TRBJ2-1, with D unresolved. Germline V gives CDR1 MDHEN, CDR2 SYDVKM. Trimming left V 3 bases short and J 0 bases short, with 6 bases between. There are 14 residues in the CDR3. The CDR3 protein is CASSFRNSYNEQFF. CDR3 coding DNA: TGTGCCAGCAGTTTCCGGAACTCCTACAATGAGCAGTTCTTC.

The chain joins TRBV27 to TRBJ1-4; D unresolved. Per germline, CDR1 MNHEY and CDR2 SMNVEV (reference sequence). Trimming shortened V by 6 bases and J by 8 bases, and 19 bases separated the two germline ends. The CDR3 is 15 residues long. This CDR3 reads CASSTVGPGVEKLFF. DNA of the CDR3: TGTGCCAGCAGCACCGTCGGACCAGGTGTGGAAAAACTGTTTTTT.

This chain links TRBV6-5 with TRBJ1-2, with D perhaps matching TRBD1 (5 bases). Between the trimmed V and J ends, which lost 2 bases and 5 bases, there was a span of 9 bases. Looked up from germline, CDR1 is MNHEY and CDR2 is SVGAGI. The CDR3 spans 13 residues. The CDR3 spells CASSYGGFYGYTF. In DNA, the CDR3 is TGTGCCAGCAGTTACGGGGGGTTTTATGGCTACACCTTC.

This chain joins TRBV9 and TRBJ2-5, with TRBD2 identical over 16 bases. Germline loops: CDR1 SGDLS, CDR2 YYNGEE. The CDR3 has 17 amino acids. With 4 bases clipped from V and 4 bases from J, the junction kept 7 bases outside the gene matches. CDR3 region: CASSPGLAGGPRETQYF. CDR3 bases: TGTGCCAGCAGCCCGGGACTAGCGGGAGGGCCTCGAGAGACCCAGTACTTC.

CDR3 amino acids: CASSSTSGEQYF. DNA of the CDR3: TGCGCCAGCAGCTCGACTAGCGGAGAGCAGTACTTC. This sequence joins TRBV4-1 and TRBJ2-7, with 9 nucleotides matching TRBD2. The CDR3 totals 12 residues. J lost 7 bases, V lost 5 bases, and 3 bases had no gene match. The germline V gene has CDR1 MGHRA and CDR2 YSYEKL.

The gene calls are TRBV6-5 and TRBJ2-2, with 13 bases matching TRBD2. Germline CDR1 is MNHEY and CDR2 is SVGAGI. The V segment lost 4 bases and the J segment 5 bases; nucleotides outside the gene matches: 1. The length of the CDR3 is 15 residues. Written as DNA, the CDR3 is TGTGCCAGCAGTTTACTAGCGGGAGGGACCGGGGAGCTGTTTTTT. Protein sequence: CASSLLAGGTGELFF.

CDR3 protein: CASSFEGWSKNIQYF. Here the CDR3 DNA reads TGTGCCAGCAGTTTCGAAGGGTGGTCGAAAAACATTCAGTACTTC. The chain couples TRBV2 to TRBJ2-4; D not resolved. V dropped 5 bases and J dropped 4 bases, with 15 bases sitting between them. The germline V gene encodes CDR1 SNHLY and CDR2 FYNNEI. The CDR3 extends over 15 amino acids.

The genes are TRBV21-1 and TRBJ1-5; whether TRBD1, the table's D call, matches the DNA was not checked. TRBV21-1 is a known pseudogene. The CDR3 runs to 16 residues. CDR3 coding DNA: TGTGCCAGCAGCAAAGACAGGGGGCAGTTGGATCAGCCCCAGCATTTT. Amino acid sequence: CASSKDRGQLDQPQHF.

The V and J genes are TRBV7-2 and TRBJ2-7; 11 nucleotides align to TRBD1. Trimming took 5 bases from V and 3 from J; bases not matched to a gene: 15. The CDR3 is 18 residues long. The V gene's germline CDR1 is SGHTA and CDR2 FQGNSA. This chain's CDR3 is CASSQTDRGRPSFYEQYF. In DNA form, the CDR3 reads TGTGCCAGCAGCCAGACGGACAGGGGGCGGCCCTCCTTCTACGAGCAGTACTTC.

The CDR3 DNA reads as TGTGCCACTACGACAGTTTTGAACACCGGGGAGCTGTTTTTT. Translating gives CATTTVLNTGELFF. This sequence joins TRBV11-2 and TRBJ2-2, with a weak D call TRBD1 (5 bases). CDR1 SGHAT and CDR2 FQNNGV come from the germline V gene. The CDR3 is made up of 14 amino acids. Trimming stripped 10 bases from V and 1 base from J, with 13 bases between.

J is TRBJ1-5 and V is TRBV6-6; D ambiguous. With 7 bases removed from V and 0 bases from J, the gap between germline ends came to 13 bases. The CDR3 runs to 15 residues. Germline CDR1 reads MNHNY; CDR2 reads SVGAGI (reference sequence). The CDR3, as DNA: TGTGCCAGCACTGCCCATACAGCTAGCAATCAGCCCCAGCATTTT. It yields the protein CASTAHTASNQPQHF.

The chain is built from TRBV10-2 and TRBJ2-7; 8 bases map to TRBD2. V was clipped by 7 bases and J by 4 bases; unmatched bases: 9. Looked up from germline, CDR1 is WSHSY and CDR2 is SAAADI. The CDR3 totals 14 residues. This CDR3 reads CASTPTGLGYEQYF. The CDR3 DNA reads TGCGCCAGCACGCCTACGGGACTAGGTTACGAGCAGTACTTC.

The V gene is TRBV28, the J gene TRBJ1-2; D gene unclear. The CDR3 covers 12 residues. Germline loops: CDR1 MDHEN, CDR2 SYDVKM. Trimming removed 5 bases at V and 7 bases at J, with 11 bases between. Here the CDR3 reads CASSPVTAGYTF. CDR3 nucleotides: TGTGCCAGCAGTCCGGTCACCGCTGGCTACACCTTC.

The genes are TRBV4-3 and TRBJ2-3, with 7 bases matching TRBD2. Germline CDR1 reads LGHNA; CDR2 reads YSLEER. The trim removed 3 bases at V and 2 bases at J, leaving 8 bases unmatched. The CDR3 covers 16 residues. Here the CDR3 reads CASSQGPAGTTDTQYF. CDR3 nucleotides: TGCGCCAGCAGCCAGGGTCCAGCGGGGACCACAGATACGCAGTATTTT.

The chain is built from TRBV30 and TRBJ1-6; 7 bases map to TRBD1. The CDR3 is 15 residues long. From germline, CDR1 is GTSNPN and CDR2 SVGIG (reference sequence). The V and J ends lost 1 base and 8 bases, in that order; junction bases with no gene match: 8. The CDR3 region has the DNA TGTGCCTGGAGTGGGCCGGGGCAGGGGGATTCACCCCTCCACTTT. As protein: CAWSGPGQGDSPLHF.

V usage is TRBV19 and J usage is TRBJ2-1, with D perhaps TRBD2 (6 bases). The germline V gene has CDR1 LNHDA and CDR2 SQIVND (reference sequence). V lost 8 bases to trimming and J lost 8 bases, with 22 bases between them. The CDR3 length is 15 residues. CDR3 bases: TGTGCCAGTTCAGGGTTGGAGGGCCTTTCCTATGAGCAGTTCTTC. Translating gives CASSGLEGLSYEQFF.